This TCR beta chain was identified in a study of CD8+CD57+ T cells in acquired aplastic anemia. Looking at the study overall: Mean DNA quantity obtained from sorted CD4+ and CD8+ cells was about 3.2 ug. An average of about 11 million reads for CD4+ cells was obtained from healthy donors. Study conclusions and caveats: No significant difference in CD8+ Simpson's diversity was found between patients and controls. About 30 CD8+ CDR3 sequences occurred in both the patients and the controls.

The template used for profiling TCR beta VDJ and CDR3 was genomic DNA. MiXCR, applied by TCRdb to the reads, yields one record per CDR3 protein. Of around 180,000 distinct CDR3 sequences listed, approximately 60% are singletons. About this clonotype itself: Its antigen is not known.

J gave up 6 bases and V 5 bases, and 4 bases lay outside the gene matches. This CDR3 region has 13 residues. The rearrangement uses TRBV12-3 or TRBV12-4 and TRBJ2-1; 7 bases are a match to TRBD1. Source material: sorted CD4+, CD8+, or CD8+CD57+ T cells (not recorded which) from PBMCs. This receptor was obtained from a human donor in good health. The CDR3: CASSRAGGNEQFF. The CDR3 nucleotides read TGTGCCAGCAGTCGAGCAGGGGGCAATGAGCAGTTCTTC.